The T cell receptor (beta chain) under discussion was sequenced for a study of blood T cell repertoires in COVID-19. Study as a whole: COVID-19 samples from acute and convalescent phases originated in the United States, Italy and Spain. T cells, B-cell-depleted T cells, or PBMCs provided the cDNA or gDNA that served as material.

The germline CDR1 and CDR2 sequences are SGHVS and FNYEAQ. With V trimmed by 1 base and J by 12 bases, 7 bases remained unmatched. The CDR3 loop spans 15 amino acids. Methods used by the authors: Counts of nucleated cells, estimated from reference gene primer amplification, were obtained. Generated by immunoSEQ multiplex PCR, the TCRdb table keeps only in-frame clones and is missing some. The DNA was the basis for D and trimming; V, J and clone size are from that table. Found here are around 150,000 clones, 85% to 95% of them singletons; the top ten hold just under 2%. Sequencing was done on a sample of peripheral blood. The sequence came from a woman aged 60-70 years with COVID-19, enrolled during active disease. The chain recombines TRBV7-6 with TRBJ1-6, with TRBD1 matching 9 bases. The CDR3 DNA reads TGTGCCAGCAGCTTAGGGGGACAGGGAATTAGACCCCTCCACTTT. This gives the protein CASSLGGQGIRPLHF.